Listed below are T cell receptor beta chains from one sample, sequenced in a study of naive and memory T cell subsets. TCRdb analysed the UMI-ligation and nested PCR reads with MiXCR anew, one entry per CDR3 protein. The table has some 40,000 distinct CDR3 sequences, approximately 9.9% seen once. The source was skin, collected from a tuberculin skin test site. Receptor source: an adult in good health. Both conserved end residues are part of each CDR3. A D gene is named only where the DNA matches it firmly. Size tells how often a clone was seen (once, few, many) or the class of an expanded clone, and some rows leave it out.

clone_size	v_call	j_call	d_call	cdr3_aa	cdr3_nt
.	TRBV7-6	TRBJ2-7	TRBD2	CASSLSSGEFYEQYF	TGTGCCAGCAGCTTATCTAGCGGTGAATTCTACGAGCAGTACTTC
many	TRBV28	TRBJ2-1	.	CASSSKLLGRNEQFF	TGTGCCAGCAGTTCCAAACTACTAGGGAGGAATGAGCAGTTCTTC
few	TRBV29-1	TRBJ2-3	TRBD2	CSVAVFPAGVEDTQYF	TGCAGCGTTGCCGTATTCCCGGCGGGAGTGGAAGATACGCAGTATTTT
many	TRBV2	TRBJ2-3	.	CASIPGLSLADTQYF	TGTGCCAGCATACCGGGACTTAGCTTAGCAGATACGCAGTATTTT
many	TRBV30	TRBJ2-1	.	CAWSGLPAYNEQFF	TGTGCCTGGAGTGGTCTACCAGCCTACAATGAGCAGTTCTTC
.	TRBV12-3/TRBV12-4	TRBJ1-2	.	CASSLGRPRGYTF	TGTGCCAGCAGTTTAGGACGGCCCCGTGGCTACACCTTC
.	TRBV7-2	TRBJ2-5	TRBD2	CASSSRGTSGTKETQYF	TGTGCCAGCAGCTCCCGCGGGACTAGCGGGACAAAAGAGACCCAGTACTTC
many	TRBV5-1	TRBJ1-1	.	CASSLSTGSNTEAFF	TGCGCCAGCAGCTTGTCAACAGGGTCGAACACTGAAGCTTTCTTT
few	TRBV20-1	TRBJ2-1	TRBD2	CSAPKLYAGGPMEQFF	TGCAGTGCTCCTAAATTGTATGCGGGAGGGCCGATGGAGCAGTTCTTC
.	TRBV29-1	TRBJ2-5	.	CSAKGMRETQYF	TGCAGCGCTAAAGGGATGCGAGAGACCCAGTACTTC
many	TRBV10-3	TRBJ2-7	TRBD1	CAISEVGQGASEQYF	TGTGCCATCAGTGAGGTCGGACAGGGGGCTTCCGAGCAGTACTTC
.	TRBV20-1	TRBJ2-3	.	CSGRGDTDTQYF	TGCAGTGGACGGGGTGACACAGATACGCAGTATTTT
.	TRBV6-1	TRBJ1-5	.	CASSWVSNQPQHF	TGTGCCAGCAGTTGGGTTAGCAATCAGCCCCAGCATTTT
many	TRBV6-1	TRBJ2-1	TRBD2	CASSGGNPRRGVEQFF	TGTGCCAGCAGTGGGGGCAATCCTAGACGGGGGGTTGAGCAGTTCTTC
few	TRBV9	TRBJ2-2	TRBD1	CASSARQGANTGELFF	TGTGCCAGCAGCGCCCGACAGGGGGCGAACACCGGGGAGCTGTTTTTT
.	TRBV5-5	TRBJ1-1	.	CASSPPTFTEAFF	TGTGCCAGCAGCCCTCCGACATTTACTGAAGCTTTCTTT
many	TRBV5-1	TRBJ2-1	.	CASSHQPTANEQFF	TGCGCCAGCAGCCACCAGCCGACAGCAAATGAGCAGTTCTTC